The 6 T cell receptor beta chains reported below all come from one sample, sequenced in a study of T cell repertoires in cytomegalovirus infection. In TCRdb, the reads were re-called with MiXCR into one record per CDR3 protein. The table shows 200,000 to 250,000 distinct CDR3 sequences, with about 20% occurring only once. Sequencing was carried out using CD8+ T cells from PBMCs. The receptors originated from a human donor in good health (CMV status not recorded). Some clones in this sample may be carry-over from other donors' samples.

The V call is TRBV25-1, the J call TRBJ1-4, with D perhaps matching TRBD1 (5 bases). V lost 1 base and J lost 4, with 10 bases in between. The CDR3 runs to 15 residues. Per the germline V gene, CDR1 is MGHDK and CDR2 is SYGVNS. CDR3 region: CASSEWGTNNEKLFF. In nucleotides, the CDR3 is TGTGCCAGCAGTGAATGGGGGACTAATAATGAAAAACTGTTTTTT.

This clonotype has more than one count but fewer than ten. The chain combines TRBV20-1 with TRBJ1-1; 7 nucleotides line up with TRBD1. Germline assignment: CDR1 DFQATT and CDR2 SNEGSKA (reference sequence). V shed 6 bases, J shed 11 bases, and the junction held 6 bases outside the gene matches. The CDR3 has 10 amino acids. CDR3 amino acids: CSAKTGYAFF. The CDR3, as DNA: TGCAGTGCAAAGACAGGGTACGCTTTCTTT.

Note on this clonotype: This may be a read error: a much more frequent sequence differs by one nucleotide. This chain connects TRBV6-5 to TRBJ2-3; D possibly uses TRBD1 or TRBD2 (5 bases each). The CDR3 runs 16 residues. V lost 6 bases, J lost 2 bases, and 18 bases lay in between. The V gene's germline CDR1 is MNHEY and CDR2 SVGAGI. The CDR3 DNA sequence: TGTGCCAGCAGCGAGGCCGGGACGGAAGTCACAGATACGCAGTATTTT. Translating gives CASSEAGTEVTDTQYF.

This clonotype appeared many times. The chain joins TRBV7-8 to TRBJ1-4; D is perhaps TRBD1 (6 bases). Trimming took off 2 bases at V and 4 bases at J, with 14 bases between the two ends. The CDR3 runs to 16 residues. From germline, CDR1 is SGHVS and CDR2 FQNEAQ. CDR3 loop: CASSLKGRGFNEKLFF. The DNA of the CDR3 is TGTGCCAGCAGCTTAAAAGGAAGGGGGTTTAATGAAAAACTGTTTTTT.

V and J are TRBV9 and TRBJ2-7; no firm D call. Trimming removed 0 bases at V and 0 bases at J, with 7 bases between. This CDR3 spans 14 amino acids. The germline V gene has CDR1 SGDLS and CDR2 YYNGEE. CDR3 nucleotide sequence: TGTGCCAGCAGCGTAGCTATGCCCTCCTACGAGCAGTACTTC. It translates to CASSVAMPSYEQYF.

The chain is built from TRBV7-6 and TRBJ1-5, with 9 bases that match TRBD1. The germline V gene encodes CDR1 SGHVS and CDR2 FNYEAQ. This CDR3 has 17 residues. V shed 0 bases and J 5 bases; nucleotides not matched to a gene: 8. The CDR3 DNA reads TGTGCCAGCAGCTTAGCGCGGGACAGGGATGGCGATCAGCCCCAGCATTTT. Translating it yields CASSLARDRDGDQPQHF.